The following is a T cell receptor (beta chain) sequence with its context. The assay was immunoSEQ multiplex PCR, and TCRdb's table has in-frame clones only and misses some. Among under 850,000 clones, more than 75% were seen once, and the ten largest hold 0.0095% to 0.011%. This record comes from a study of shared T cell receptors in the human thymus. Trimming cost V 3 bases and J 1 base, with 12 bases left between them. The CDR3 length is 15 residues. Looked up from germline, CDR1 is SGDLS and CDR2 is YYNGEE. This sample was shared with a second study, whose subject was human thymus T cells. Turning to that study: The authors found apparently biased V and J gene usage in thymic and blood repertoires. Among unrelated individuals, related research reported thymic repertoires that overlapped highly.

This receptor was obtained from a boy under three years old with a congenital heart defect. The rearrangement links TRBV9 to TRBJ2-3; D is perhaps TRBD2 (6 bases). Material: thymocytes. CDR3 sequence: CASSGRDSGTDTQYF. The CDR3 coding sequence is TGTGCCAGCAGCGGCCGGGACTCAGGCACAGATACGCAGTATTTT.